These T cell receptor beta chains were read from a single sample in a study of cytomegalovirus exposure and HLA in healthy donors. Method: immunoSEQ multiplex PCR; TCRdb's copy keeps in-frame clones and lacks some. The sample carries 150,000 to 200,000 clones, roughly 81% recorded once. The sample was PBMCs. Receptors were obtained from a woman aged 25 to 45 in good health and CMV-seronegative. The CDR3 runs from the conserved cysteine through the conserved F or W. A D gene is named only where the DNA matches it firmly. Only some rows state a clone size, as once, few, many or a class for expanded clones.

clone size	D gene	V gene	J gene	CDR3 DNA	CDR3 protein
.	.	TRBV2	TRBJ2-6	TGTGCCAGCAGTAGCGGACCGGATAGGGCCAACGTCCTGACTTTC	CASSSGPDRANVLTF
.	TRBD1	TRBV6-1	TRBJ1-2	TGTGCCAGCACGGGACAGTACTATGGCTACACCTTC	CASTGQYYGYTF
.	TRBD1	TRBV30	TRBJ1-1	TGTGCCTTCGACAGGGGGGGAACTGAAGCTTTCTTT	CAFDRGGTEAFF
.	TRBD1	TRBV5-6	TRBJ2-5	TGTGCCAGCAGCTTGGAGGGGACAGGGACGGAGACCCAGTACTTC	CASSLEGTGTETQYF
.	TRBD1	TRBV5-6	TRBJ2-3	TGTGCCAGCAGCTCTACACCGACAGGGGGCTTATCAGATACGCAGTATTTT	CASSSTPTGGLSDTQYF
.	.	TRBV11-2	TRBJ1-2	TGTGCCAGCAGCTTAGGTATGGGACAAGCACTCTATGGCTACACCTTC	CASSLGMGQALYGYTF
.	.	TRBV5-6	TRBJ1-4	TGTGCCAGCAGCTGGAAGCAGGGGCCTAATGAAAAACTGTTTTTT	CASSWKQGPNEKLFF
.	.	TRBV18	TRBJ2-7	TGTGCCAGCTCACGACAGTCCTACGAGCAGTACTTC	CASSRQSYEQYF
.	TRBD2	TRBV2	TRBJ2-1	TGTGCCAGCAGAGATTGGGCTAGCGGGGGTAGTAATGAGCAGTTCTTC	CASRDWASGGSNEQFF
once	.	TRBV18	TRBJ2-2	TGTGCCAGCTCGCCCCTCGGACTTCACACCGGGGAGCTGTTTTTT	CASSPLGLHTGELFF
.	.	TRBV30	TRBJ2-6	TGTGCCTGGAGGTCCCCTGGGCGCTCTGGGGCCAACGTCCTGACTTTC	CAWRSPGRSGANVLTF
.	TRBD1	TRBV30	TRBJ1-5	TGTGCCTGCACGACAGGGAACTATCAGCCCCAGCATTTT	CACTTGNYQPQHF
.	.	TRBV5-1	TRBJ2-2	TGCGGACAGAGGACGGCCCCGAACACCGGGGAGCTGTTTTTT	CGQRTAPNTGELFF
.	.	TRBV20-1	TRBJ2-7	TGCAGTGCTACTGGCTCCGAGCAGTACTTC	CSATGSEQYF
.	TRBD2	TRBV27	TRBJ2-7	TGTGCCAGCAGTTCGCGGGAGCGGTTGTTGGAGCAGTACTTC	CASSSRERLLEQYF
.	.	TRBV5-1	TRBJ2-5	TGCGCCAGCAGCTTGGTGTCGGGTCGAGAGACCCAGTACTTC	CASSLVSGRETQYF
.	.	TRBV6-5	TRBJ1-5	TGTGCCAGCAGTCAGCAGGGGCTTTTAGATCAGCCCCAGCATTTT	CASSQQGLLDQPQHF
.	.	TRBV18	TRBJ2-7	TGTGCCAGCTCACCAATGCGGCAGGGTAGTTCATCCGAGCAGTACTTC	CASSPMRQGSSSEQYF
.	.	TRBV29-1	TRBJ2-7	TGCAGCGTTGTTGGGCAGGGAGGAAACGAGCAGTACTTC	CSVVGQGGNEQYF
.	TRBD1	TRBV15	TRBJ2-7	TGTGCCACCAGCAGGGACAGGGGCCAGGAAAGTGGGCAGTACTTC	CATSRDRGQESGQYF
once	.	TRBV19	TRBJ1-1	TGTGCCAGTAGTATTGAACGAGTGAGCACTGAAGCTTTCTTT	CASSIERVSTEAFF
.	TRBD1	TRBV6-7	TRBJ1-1	TGTGCCAGCAGCTCGGGACAGACGATTTTTTCTGAAGCTTTCTTT	CASSSGQTIFSEAFF
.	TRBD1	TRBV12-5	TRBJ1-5	TGTGCTAGTGGATGGACAGGGCCGAGCAATCAGCCCCAGCATTTT	CASGWTGPSNQPQHF
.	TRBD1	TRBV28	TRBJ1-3	TGTGCCAGCAGGACAATGGGGACAGCCTCTGGAAACACCATATATTTT	CASRTMGTASGNTIYF
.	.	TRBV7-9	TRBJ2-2	TGTGCCAGCAGCACAGGACGGCCGAACACCGGGGAGCTGTTTTTT	CASSTGRPNTGELFF
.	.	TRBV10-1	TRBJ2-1	TGCGCCAGCAGACCAGGAAGCTCCTACAATGAGCAGTTCTTC	CASRPGSSYNEQFF
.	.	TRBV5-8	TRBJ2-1	TGTGCCAGCCAAATCGGACAGCTAGTTCCCCATGAGCAGTTCTTC	CASQIGQLVPHEQFF
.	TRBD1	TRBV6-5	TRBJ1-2	TGTGCCAGCAGGCTACAACAGGGGGCAAGCTATGGCTACACCTTC	CASRLQQGASYGYTF
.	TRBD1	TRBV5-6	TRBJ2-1	TGTGCCAGCAGCTCGGACAGGGACGCCTACAATGAGCAGTTCTTC	CASSSDRDAYNEQFF
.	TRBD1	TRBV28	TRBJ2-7	TGTGCCAGCATCGGGACAGGGAGTGGTTACGAGCAGTACTTC	CASIGTGSGYEQYF
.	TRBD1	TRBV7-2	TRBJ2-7	TGTGCCAGCAGCTCCGACCGGACAGGGGACTCCTACGAGCAGTACTTC	CASSSDRTGDSYEQYF
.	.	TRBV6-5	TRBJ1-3	TGTGCCAGCAGTTTTGAAGCCTCTGGAAACACCATATATTTT	CASSFEASGNTIYF
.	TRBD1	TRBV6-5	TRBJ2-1	TGTGCCAGCAGCCCGACAGACAGGGGTTTTGAGCAGTTCTTC	CASSPTDRGFEQFF
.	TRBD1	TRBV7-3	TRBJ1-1	TGTGCCAGCAGCCGTGAGGACAGGGGCACTGAAGCTTTCTTT	CASSREDRGTEAFF
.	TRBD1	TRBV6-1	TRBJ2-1	TGTGCCAGCAGGACGACAGGGGGCTCCAATGAGCAGTTCTTC	CASRTTGGSNEQFF
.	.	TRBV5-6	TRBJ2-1	TGTGCCAGCAGCCGGAAAGGGGGCAATGAGCAGTTCTTC	CASSRKGGNEQFF
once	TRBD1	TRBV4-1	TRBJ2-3	TGCGCCAGCAGCCAGTACACAGGGGGCGCGGGTACGCAGTATTTT	CASSQYTGGAGTQYF
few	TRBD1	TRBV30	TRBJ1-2	TGTGCCTGGAGTGTCACAGGGGATGGCTACACCTTC	CAWSVTGDGYTF
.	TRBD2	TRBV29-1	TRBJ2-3	TGCAGCGTCCCACTAGCGGGAGGGCCAGCAGGTACGCAGTATTTT	CSVPLAGGPAGTQYF
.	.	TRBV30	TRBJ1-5	TGTGCCTGGAGTGTAAGAAGGGGGAGCCTTAGCAATCAGCCCCAGCATTTT	CAWSVRRGSLSNQPQHF
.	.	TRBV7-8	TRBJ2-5	TGTGCCAGCAGCTTTTTAGTAGGGGAAGAGACCCAGTACTTC	CASSFLVGEETQYF
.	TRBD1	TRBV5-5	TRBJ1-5	TGTGCCAGCAGCCTTGGAGCAGGGGGGAGCAATCAGCCCCAGCATTTT	CASSLGAGGSNQPQHF
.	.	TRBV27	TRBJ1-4	TGTGCCAGCACCCTTCTTGGGGGAGGCGAAAAACTGTTTTTT	CASTLLGGGEKLFF
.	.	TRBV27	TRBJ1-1	TGTGCCAGCAGTTTATCGTTGGAGGGAACTGAAGCTTTCTTT	CASSLSLEGTEAFF
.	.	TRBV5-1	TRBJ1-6	TGCGCCAGCAGCTTTACAGGGAGCAGCGATAATTCACCCCTCCACTTT	CASSFTGSSDNSPLHF
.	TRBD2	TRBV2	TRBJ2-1	TGTGCCAGCCGAGGACTAGCGGGGGTTCGGAGCTCCTACAATGAGCAGTTCTTC	CASRGLAGVRSSYNEQFF
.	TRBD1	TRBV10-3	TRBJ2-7	TGTGCCATCAGCGGGACAGGGAACGAGCAGTACTTC	CAISGTGNEQYF
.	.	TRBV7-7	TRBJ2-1	TGTGCCAGCAGCTTAGGACGGACAGTGAACTACAATGAGCAGTTCTTC	CASSLGRTVNYNEQFF
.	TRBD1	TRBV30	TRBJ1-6	TGTGCCTGTGGGACAGGCCTGAATTCACCCCTCCACTTT	CACGTGLNSPLHF
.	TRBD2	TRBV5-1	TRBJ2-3	TGCGCCAGCAGCTTTAGAGGTAGCGGGGGGAGCACAGATACGCAGTATTTT	CASSFRGSGGSTDTQYF
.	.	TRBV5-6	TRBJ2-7	TGTGCCAGCAGCCGGACAGTTAGCTCCTACGAGCAGTACTTC	CASSRTVSSYEQYF
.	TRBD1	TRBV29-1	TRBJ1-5	TGCAGCGCCAGGGACAGGGAGGATCAGCCCCAGCATTTT	CSARDREDQPQHF
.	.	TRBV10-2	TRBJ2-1	TGCGCCAGCAGTGACCCCGGAGGGGTTAATGAGCAGTTCTTC	CASSDPGGVNEQFF
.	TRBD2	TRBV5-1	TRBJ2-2	TGCGCCAGCAGCTTGGGAGCGCTAGCGGCCACCGGGGAGCTGTTTTTT	CASSLGALAATGELFF
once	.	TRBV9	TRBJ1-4	TGTGCCAGCAGCGTAGCTCCGGGTGAGGTGAGGGATGAAAAACTGTTTTTT	CASSVAPGEVRDEKLFF
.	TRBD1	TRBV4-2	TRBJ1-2	TGTGCCAGCAGCCAAGAAGTGGGGACAGCGAACTATGGCTACACCTTC	CASSQEVGTANYGYTF
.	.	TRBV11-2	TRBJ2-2	TGTGCCAGCAGCCGTCCGGGGTTGAACACCGGGGAGCTGTTTTTT	CASSRPGLNTGELFF
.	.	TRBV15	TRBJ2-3	TGTGCCACCAGCTCACAGGGCGGAGACACAGATACGCAGTATTTT	CATSSQGGDTDTQYF
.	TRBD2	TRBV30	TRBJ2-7	TGTGCCTGGGATTATAGCGGGAGAGGAACCTACGAGCAGTACTTC	CAWDYSGRGTYEQYF